This record concerns one T cell receptor beta chain sequence. No cognate antigen has been identified for it. Nothing much larger sits one base from this clone, and base qualities are not available. The sample belongs to a study of identical twins (TCRdb year 2016). Regarding the complete study: TCR alpha and beta repertoires from monozygotic twins, unrelated adults of various ages and cord blood were deep-sequenced to test whether fetal clonotypes persist. To rule out contamination, replicate twin experiments were performed at different times with different library preparation protocols.

Every donor in the study was a healthy Caucasian. The researchers also sequenced three unrelated adults who were not twins: a male aged 18 to 30, a male aged 50 to 59, and a female aged 50 to 59. Miltenyi CD45RO+ enrichment and human naive T-cell isolation kits were used to isolate memory (CD45RO+) and naive T cells from PBMC. Library generation was performed with 5' RACE. Sequencing took place on an Illumina HiSeq 2000. Template switching introduced a universal primer binding site; the final cDNA contained a unique molecular identifier, enabling accurate counting of TCR cDNA molecules. Specific primers in the conserved constant-segment region were used to synthesize first-strand cDNA for the TCR alpha and beta chains. To control for contamination, each cDNA library was double barcoded with a SMART-Mk sample barcode plus Illumina barcodes. TruSeq adapter sequences and Illumina sample barcodes were added in two successive PCR steps. TCR alpha and beta cDNA libraries were sequenced on the Illumina HiSeq platform with custom primers. In the authors' own workflow: Unique molecular identifiers were extracted from raw reads with MiGEC, and CDR3 positions were determined with MiXCR. For each individual, recombination models were inferred using an EM algorithm with the repgenHMM and IGoR tools. The tcR package in R was used for shared clonotype analysis, with sharing normalized by the product of cloneset sizes. Out-of-frame nonproductive sequences were analyzed to study raw recombination free of thymic and clonal selection effects. TCRdb reworked the public reads: Q25 trimming with fastp, MiXCR clone assembly, productive beta chains retained. One record per CDR3 amino acid sequence lists the most common genes and DNA. The V and J calls were not made by the authors but by TCRdb's processing. Present in this sample are approximately 690,000 distinct CDR3 sequences, roughly 6% of which were seen just once. The ten largest clones add up to 1.5% to 2% of the sample.

V is shortened by 1 base, J by 5 bases, and the region joining them spans 11 bases. CDR1 and CDR2, looked up from the germline V gene (reference sequence), are LGHDT and YNNKEL. From the cysteine up to the phenylalanine, the CDR3 has a length of 14 residues. Kept here is only the CDR3 DNA, which spans 42 bases and is read in frame from base 1. The paper as a whole reports these results and caveats: Because the same donors could not be followed over many years, conclusions were based on cross-sectional statistical analysis. Abundant cord blood beta clonotypes carried fewer insertions; young adult naive repertoires showed a weaker similar trend, while memory repertoires showed none. Invariant T cells such as MAIT and iNKT could partly confound zero-insertion analyses, although diverse VJ usage argued against such confounding for most clonotypes. In monozygotic twins, recombination models systematically underestimated out-of-frame TCR alpha sharing, but the models matched the sharing seen between unrelated individuals. Compared with coincidental sharing between unrelated individuals, out-of-frame TCR alpha sequences shared between twins had an excess of sequences with low generation probability. In beta out-of-frame sequences, excess twin sharing was weaker, because having fewer shared sequences lowered the signal-to-noise ratio.

Sample: naive T cells sorted from blood. Interpreted using the paper, the cell subset or site label stands for: cells isolated with a human naive T-cell isolation kit. The V and J genes are TRBV3-1 and TRBJ2-5, with the D gene uncertain. The receptor comes from a man aged 18 to 30 in good health. The DNA sequence is as follows: TGTGCCAGCAGCCAAGGGAAATCTTGGGAGACCCAGTACTTC. This is translated as CASSQGKSWETQYF.